Each of the 10 T cell receptor beta chains below was sequenced from the same sample in a study of cytomegalovirus exposure and HLA in healthy donors. Primers for the PCR totalled 60 Vbeta and 13 Jbeta. Data came from immunoSEQ multiplex PCR; TCRdb stores just in-frame clones and leaves some out. The sample shows about 190,000 clones, about three quarters of them seen only once. Specimen: PBMCs. These receptors all stem from a young woman in good health and CMV-seropositive.

This chain links TRBV9 with TRBJ2-2, with TRBD1 matching 9 bases. The V and J ends lost 5 bases and 6 bases, in that order; junction bases with no gene match: 8. The CDR3 is made up of 15 amino acids. Germline assignment: CDR1 SGDLS and CDR2 YYNGEE. Written as DNA, the CDR3 is TGTGCCAGCAGTGCCGGGACAGGGAGCGCCGGGGAGCTGTTTTTT. Its translation is CASSAGTGSAGELFF.

The chain combines TRBV7-2 with TRBJ2-7; possibly TRBD1 for D (6 bases). Between the trimmed V and J ends, which lost 1 base and 3 bases, there was a span of 10 bases. CDR1 SGHTA and CDR2 FQGNSA come from the germline V gene. This CDR3 spans 14 amino acids. CDR3 in DNA: TGTGCCAGCAGCTTAGGTGGCAGGGGCTACGAGCAGTACTTC. Its protein is CASSLGGRGYEQYF.

CDR3 protein: CASSLESAGVNEQFF. In DNA, the CDR3 is TGTGCCAGCAGCTTAGAGAGTGCGGGAGTTAATGAGCAGTTCTTC. The rearrangement joins TRBV11-3 to TRBJ2-1; TRBD2 matches at 7 bases. This CDR3 is 15 amino acids long. V was clipped by 0 bases and J by 7 bases; unmatched bases: 6. Germline V gene sequence: CDR1 SGHNT, CDR2 YENEEA.

The chain recombines TRBV5-8 with TRBJ2-2; TRBD1 agrees at 7 bases. The CDR3 loop spans 15 amino acids. CDR1 and CDR2 (germline): SGHTS, YDEGEE. V lost 3 bases to trimming and J lost 0 bases; unmatched junction nucleotides: 2. CDR3 in amino acids: CASSWDRANTGELFF. CDR3 nucleotide sequence: TGTGCCAGCAGCTGGGACAGAGCGAACACCGGGGAGCTGTTTTTT.

V and J are TRBV7-2 and TRBJ1-2; D gene unclear. This CDR3 has 13 residues. The germline CDR1 and CDR2 sequences are SGHTA and FQGNSA. The V end was cut by 7 bases, the J end by 4 bases, with 13 bases between. The CDR3, as DNA: TGTGCCAGCACCCTACCCGGAGGCTATGGCTACACCTTC. Translation: CASTLPGGYGYTF.

In its sample, this clone was seen a few times. The sample has other DNA sequences that encode this CDR3 too. The chain carries TRBV6-6 and TRBJ2-1; no clear D. Germline CDR1 MNHNY, CDR2 SVGAGI (reference sequence). The CDR3 runs 14 residues. The ends were cut back, 0 bases at V and 4 bases at J, with 7 bases in the middle. The CDR3 reads CASSYSQVYNEQFF. The CDR3 DNA sequence: TGTGCCAGCAGTTACTCGCAGGTATACAATGAGCAGTTCTTC.

The V call is TRBV29-1, the J call TRBJ2-3, with 8 bases that match TRBD2. J was trimmed by 0 bases and V by 5 bases; bases with no gene match: 7. The CDR3 is 15 amino acids. Looked up from germline, CDR1 is SQVTM and CDR2 is ANQGSEA. Here the CDR3 reads CSVITSGLSTDTQYF. The CDR3 region has the DNA TGCAGCGTTATCACTAGCGGCCTAAGCACAGATACGCAGTATTTT.

The CDR3 nucleotides are TGTGCCAGCAGCGTGAGTGGTGGAAACACCATATATTTT. Translation: CASSVSGGNTIYF. This rearrangement joins TRBV5-4 to TRBJ1-3; D not resolved. The CDR3 covers 13 residues. Per germline, CDR1 SGHNT and CDR2 YYREEE (reference sequence). V lost 4 bases to trimming and J lost 3 bases, with 8 bases between them.

This clone was seen a few times. The J gene is TRBJ1-5, the V gene TRBV4-1, with D maybe TRBD1 (6 bases). V lost 3 bases and J lost 3, with 9 bases in between. CDR1 and CDR2 (germline): MGHRA, YSYEKL. This CDR3 is 14 amino acids long. CDR3 in DNA: TGCGCCAGCAGCCAGGGGGCCGACAATCAGCCCCAGCATTTT. As protein: CASSQGADNQPQHF.

This clone was seen a handful of times. J is TRBJ1-2 and V is TRBV28; 7 nucleotides agree with TRBD1. The ends lost 8 bases at V and 4 bases at J; junction bases unmatched: 10. The CDR3 has 14 residues. Germline CDR1 and CDR2: MDHEN and SYDVKM. CDR3 DNA sequence: TGTGCCAGCCGATCCGGGACAGCTTTCTATGGCTACACCTTC. Protein: CASRSGTAFYGYTF.